This T cell receptor (beta chain) stems from a study of cytomegalovirus exposure and HLA in healthy donors. Clones were read by immunoSEQ multiplex PCR, and TCRdb kept only the in-frame ones, dropping some. The sample lists about 130,000 clones, 89% occurring once. This CDR3 contains 14 residues. CDR1 LNHNV and CDR2 YYDKDF come from the germline V gene (reference sequence). Trimming removed 0 bases at V and 7 bases at J, with 10 bases between. The gene calls are TRBV15 and TRBJ1-5; weak D call: TRBD1 (5 bases). This clonotype was obtained from a woman between 18 and 30 years old in good health and CMV-seronegative. Material for sequencing was PBMCs. The CDR3 region is CATSRDREVQPQHF. Written as DNA, the CDR3 is TGTGCCACCAGCAGAGACAGGGAAGTGCAGCCCCAGCATTTT.